This T cell receptor beta chain is drawn from a study of glioma-infiltrating T cells. A note on this clonotype: Since a much larger clone is just one base distant, this may be a read error.

Using RNA template, CDR3s of TCR alpha and beta were amplified with iRepertoire arm-PCR. TCRdb re-derived calls from the multiplex PCR reads in MiXCR, one entry per CDR3 protein. The table has around 120,000 distinct CDR3 sequences, around 23% seen once. This CDR3 region has 13 residues. The germline V and J ends were trimmed by 6 bases and 10 bases, with 18 bases remaining between them. The chain carries TRBV12-3 or TRBV12-4 and TRBJ1-2; D ambiguous. This sequence was found in a human donor with low-grade glioma or glioblastoma, undergoing nonglioma brain surgery, or in good health (not recorded which). Sequencing input: glioma tissue, nonneoplastic brain tissue, or PBMCs (not recorded which). The CDR3 protein is CASSPRGDDDYTF. Here the CDR3 DNA reads TGTGCCAGCAGCCCTCGGGGTGATGATGACTACACCTTC.